The rows below give T cell receptor beta chains drawn from one sample of a study of patients with pleural tuberculosis. TCRdb re-derived calls from the reads in MiXCR, one entry per CDR3 protein. Here the sample spans just under 30,000 distinct CDR3 sequences, over 15% being singletons. Sequencing was performed on peripheral blood. Every receptor here comes from a human donor with pleural tuberculosis. CDR3s include the opening cysteine and the closing phenylalanine or tryptophan. A D gene is named only where the DNA matches it firmly. Clone size, where shown, is once, few, many, or a class for clones that have expanded.

j_call clone_size v_call d_call cdr3_aa cdr3_nt
TRBJ2-1 many TRBV25-1 TRBD2 CASTAPNLAGVNNEQFF TGTGCCAGCACCGCCCCCAATCTAGCGGGGGTAAACAATGAGCAGTTCTTC
TRBJ2-3 . TRBV30 . CAWILSDQSRQYF TGTGCCTGGATCTTATCCGATCAGTCTCGGCAGTATTTT
TRBJ1-2 many TRBV6-1 . CASRPAPGEPGYTF TGTGCCAGCAGACCCGCCCCCGGGGAGCCTGGCTACACCTTC
TRBJ1-3 few TRBV30 . CAWRSGPQGRNTIYF TGTGCCTGGAGGTCGGGACCCCAGGGGAGGAACACCATATATTTT
TRBJ2-3 many TRBV2 . CASSDEGTAQYF TGTGCCAGCAGTGACGAGGGAACAGCGCAGTATTTT
TRBJ1-1 medium-sized TRBV20-1 . CSARVDTEAFF TGCAGTGCTAGGGTGGACACTGAAGCTTTCTTT
TRBJ2-1 many TRBV2 . CASTFRDTYYNEQFF TGTGCCAGCACATTCCGGGACACCTACTACAATGAGCAGTTCTTC
TRBJ2-7 many TRBV2 . CASSDAGFHEQYF TGTGCCAGCAGTGATGCGGGGTTCCACGAGCAGTACTTC
TRBJ2-7 many TRBV27 TRBD1 CASSNRGGSYEQYF TGTGCCAGCAGTAACAGGGGCGGCTCCTACGAGCAGTACTTC
TRBJ1-2 medium-sized TRBV6-5 TRBD1 CASSYVRTGGNYGYTF TGTGCCAGCAGTTACGTGCGGACAGGGGGGAACTATGGCTACACCTTC
TRBJ1-1 many TRBV28 . CASPPGANTEAFF TGTGCCAGCCCGCCGGGGGCGAACACTGAAGCTTTCTTT
TRBJ2-1 . TRBV3-1 TRBD1 CASIQGTGGSYNEQFF TGTGCCAGCATCCAGGGTACAGGGGGCAGTTACAATGAGCAGTTCTTC
TRBJ2-7 many TRBV5-1 . CASSPLSTGPSYEQYF TGCGCCAGCAGCCCCCTTAGTACGGGGCCGTCCTACGAGCAGTACTTC
TRBJ1-1 medium-sized TRBV20-1 . CSAPDVREGPEAFF TGCAGTGCTCCCGACGTGAGGGAAGGGCCTGAAGCTTTCTTT
TRBJ2-1 many TRBV5-1 . CASSLRSKSQFF TGCGCCAGCAGCTTGCGTTCGAAGTCACAGTTCTTC
TRBJ1-1 many TRBV5-4 . CASTPDRNTEAFF TGTGCCAGCACCCCCGATAGGAACACTGAAGCTTTCTTT
TRBJ2-1 . TRBV5-1 . CATSFWDLYSEQFF TGCGCCACCAGCTTCTGGGACCTATACAGTGAGCAGTTCTTC
TRBJ1-1 medium-sized TRBV2 . CASSEWQGLNTEAFF TGTGCCAGCAGTGAATGGCAGGGTTTGAACACTGAAGCTTTCTTT
TRBJ2-3 many TRBV20-1 . CSASGLPTDTQYF TGCAGTGCTAGTGGGCTACCCACAGATACGCAGTATTTT
TRBJ2-1 many TRBV4-1 . CASSQDSGRSYNEQFF TGCGCCAGCAGCCAAGACTCGGGACGTTCCTACAATGAGCAGTTCTTC
TRBJ1-2 . TRBV5-1 TRBD1 CASSFDRGLGGYTF TGCGCCAGCAGCTTCGACAGGGGACTAGGCGGCTACACCTTC
TRBJ1-2 many TRBV29-1 . CSVRRDYGYTF TGCAGCGTTAGAAGGGACTATGGCTACACCTTC
TRBJ1-2 many TRBV4-1 TRBD1 CASSHTGTGPYGYTF TGCGCCAGCAGCCACACCGGGACAGGGCCATATGGCTACACCTTC
TRBJ1-6 medium-sized TRBV20-1 . CSARDSSVPYNSPLHF TGCAGTGCTAGAGATTCTTCGGTCCCCTATAATTCACCCCTCCACTTT
TRBJ1-1 few TRBV30 . CAWRAGGHLNTEAFF TGTGCCTGGAGGGCGGGGGGTCACCTGAACACTGAAGCTTTCTTT
TRBJ1-1 medium-sized TRBV6-1 . CASSSQGGTRAFF TGTGCCAGCAGTTCCCAGGGCGGGACGAGAGCTTTCTTT
TRBJ1-1 medium-sized TRBV19 TRBD1 CASSLRGAGTEAFF TGTGCCAGTAGCCTCAGGGGGGCTGGCACTGAAGCTTTCTTT
TRBJ1-5 many TRBV5-1 TRBD1 CASSHGTEGNQPQHF TGCGCCAGCAGCCACGGGACAGAGGGGAATCAGCCCCAGCATTTT
TRBJ1-5 many TRBV20-1 TRBD1 CSADRTGLSNQPQHF TGCAGTGCGGATAGGACAGGGTTGAGCAATCAGCCCCAGCATTTT
TRBJ1-6 . TRBV9 . CASSVSQGGSPLHF TGTGCCAGCAGCGTAAGCCAGGGCGGTTCACCCCTCCACTTT
TRBJ2-3 few TRBV28 . CASSLTWARSTDTQYF TGTGCCAGCAGCTTAACGTGGGCCAGGAGCACAGATACGCAGTATTTT
TRBJ1-1 many TRBV7-8 . CASSLAGYSEAFF TGTGCCAGCAGCTTAGCAGGGTACTCTGAAGCTTTCTTT
TRBJ2-2 . TRBV4-1 . CASSQGTANTGELFF TGCGCCAGCAGCCAAGGCACAGCGAACACCGGGGAGCTGTTTTTT
TRBJ2-5 many TRBV6-1 . CASSETRQETQYF TGTGCCAGCAGTGAGACAAGACAAGAGACCCAGTACTTC
TRBJ2-6 many TRBV6-2/TRBV6-3 TRBD2 CASSFSGSGNVLTF TGTGCCAGCAGTTTCAGCGGGAGTGGCAACGTCCTGACTTTC
TRBJ2-7 many TRBV20-1 TRBD1 CSAGSGTGAYEQYF TGCAGTGCTGGAAGCGGGACAGGGGCCTACGAGCAGTACTTC
TRBJ2-7 many TRBV4-1 . CASSQDRSGFSYEQYF TGCGCCAGCAGCCAAGATAGGAGCGGGTTCTCCTACGAGCAGTACTTC
TRBJ1-1 many TRBV29-1 . CSVEGTDLTEAFF TGCAGCGTTGAAGGGACAGATCTCACTGAAGCTTTCTTT
TRBJ1-2 many TRBV12-3/TRBV12-4 TRBD1 CASSQDRGRFPGYTF TGTGCCAGCAGCCAAGACAGGGGGCGGTTCCCTGGCTACACCTTC
TRBJ2-7 medium-sized TRBV6-1 TRBD1 CASRTGGINEQYF TGTGCCAGCAGGACAGGGGGAATCAACGAGCAGTACTTC
TRBJ1-6 many TRBV29-1 . CSVGDGDNSPLHF TGCAGCGTTGGTGACGGAGATAATTCACCCCTCCACTTT
TRBJ1-2 medium-sized TRBV6-1 . CASSETADGYTF TGTGCCAGCAGTGAAACGGCTGATGGCTACACCTTC
TRBJ2-3 many TRBV20-1 . CSARGGGGDTQYF TGCAGTGCTAGAGGCGGAGGTGGGGATACGCAGTATTTT
TRBJ2-3 many TRBV9 . CASGLGLYTDTQYF TGTGCCAGCGGGCTAGGGCTTTACACAGATACGCAGTATTTT
TRBJ1-2 many TRBV2 . CAFTESAVLGYTF TGTGCCTTCACAGAGTCGGCCGTATTAGGCTACACCTTC
TRBJ2-5 many TRBV7-2 TRBD2 CASSLSSGGAWETQYF TGTGCCAGCAGCTTATCAAGCGGGGGGGCGTGGGAGACCCAGTACTTC
TRBJ2-3 many TRBV7-9 . CASCRGGDTQYF TGTGCCAGCTGCCGGGGTGGAGATACGCAGTATTTT
TRBJ2-1 many TRBV19 TRBD2 CASRSGLAVYNEQFF TGTGCCAGTAGGTCGGGACTAGCGGTTTACAATGAGCAGTTCTTC
TRBJ2-1 many TRBV7-9 TRBD1 CASNRDRDNYNEQFF TGTGCCAGCAACCGAGACAGGGACAACTACAATGAGCAGTTCTTC
TRBJ2-1 many TRBV7-2 TRBD1 CASRSGGAFYNEQFF TGTGCCAGCAGATCAGGGGGCGCGTTTTACAATGAGCAGTTCTTC